This T cell receptor beta chain was documented in a study of OX40 agonist ivuxolimab in advanced cancers. Study-level information: Patients in the trial were receiving intravenous ivuxolimab every 2 weeks, at doses of 0.01 to 10 mg/kg. General study results and limits: Expanded clones belonging to CD8+ T cells outnumbered, on average, those of CD4+.

About this clone itself: Its specificity is not known.

Sequencing was performed with immunoSEQ multiplex PCR; in TCRdb, only in-frame clones are kept and a portion is missing. Of under 70,000 clones in the sample, approximately 92% were seen once. Individuals having autoimmune disease history or systemic immunosuppression were not enrolled. Peripheral blood came from all dose cohorts at three timepoints. The germline V and J ends were trimmed by 6 bases and 4 bases, with 17 bases remaining between them. The CDR3 is 15 residues long. Germline V gene data show CDR1 as LGHNT and CDR2 as FRNRAP. This material consisted of CD4+ or CD8+ T cells sorted from blood, taken in a trial of the OX40 agonist ivuxolimab. The TCR sequence derives from an adult with an advanced solid tumor such as melanoma, head and neck, liver or kidney cancer. The rearrangement links TRBV12-5 to TRBJ2-3; unclear D gene. The CDR3 nucleotides read TGTGCTAGTGGCTCCCCGACATTGCAACCAGATACGCAGTATTTT. This translates into CASGSPTLQPDTQYF. The variable domain in full, with the rest retrieved from reference TRBV12-5 and TRBJ2-3, is DARVTQTPRHKVTEMGQEVTMRCQPILGHNTVFWYRQTMMQGLELLAYFRNRAPLDDSGMPKDRFSAEMPDATLATLKIQPSEPRDSAVYFCASGSPTLQPDTQYFGPGTRLTVL.